Included here is one T cell receptor (beta chain) sequence, with context. The entry originates in a study of blood T cell repertoires in COVID-19. Study overall: Spain, Italy and the United States supplied samples that represented acute and convalescent COVID-19. PBMCs, B-cell-depleted T cells, or T cells provided the cDNA or gDNA that made up the material.

This CDR3 region has 15 residues. Germline V gene sequence: CDR1 LGHDT, CDR2 YNNKEL (reference sequence). The trim removed 2 bases at V and 12 bases at J, leaving 14 bases unmatched. Study processing details: Counts of nucleated cells, estimated from reference gene primer amplification, were obtained. The method was immunoSEQ multiplex PCR; TCRdb's version includes in-frame clones alone and lacks a portion of them. That table furnishes V, J and clone size, whereas the DNA furnished D and trimming. The profile shows some 250,000 clones, 75% to 85% of them singletons. The sequence was obtained from an older woman with active or convalescent COVID-19. The chain recombines TRBV3-1 (or the pseudogene TRBV3-2) with TRBJ2-7, with 9 nucleotides matching TRBD1. The sample comprised peripheral blood. For the CDR3, the DNA is TGTGCCAGCAGCCAATCCGGGACAGGGCGCTCCCGCAGGTACTTC. Encoded protein: CASSQSGTGRSRRYF.